One TCR beta chain is described in this entry. Its target is unknown. The table came from immunoSEQ multiplex PCR; TCRdb's copy has only in-frame clones and leaves some out. The data show about 210,000 clones, with about 95% seen just once and around 1.7% held by the top ten. This entry is derived from a study of T cell responses to AZD1222 COVID-19 vaccine. V shed 2 bases, J shed 2 bases, and the junction held 4 bases outside the gene matches. The CDR3 contains 15 residues. Germline V CDR1 and CDR2: SGHRS, YFSETQ. Study outcomes and limitations: Spike regions recognized by vaccine-associated CD4 TCRs spanned the protein, led by 160-218 and 743-854. Rises in breadth and depth of Spike-specific TCRs came after two AZD1222 doses. Donors were chiefly white British, with a greater number of females, and clonal diversity was perhaps underestimated. None of the repertoires were sampled until the peak T cell response had passed.

The clonotype comes from an adult who received the MenACWY meningococcal vaccine as a control. This chain uses TRBV5-1 with TRBJ2-7; 10 positions match TRBD2. The material was peripheral blood, obtained 28 days after the second dose of the MenACWY control vaccine. The DNA of the CDR3 is TGCGCCAGCAGCTTCTCACTAGCGGGGACCTACGAGCAGTACTTC. This sequence encodes CASSFSLAGTYEQYF.